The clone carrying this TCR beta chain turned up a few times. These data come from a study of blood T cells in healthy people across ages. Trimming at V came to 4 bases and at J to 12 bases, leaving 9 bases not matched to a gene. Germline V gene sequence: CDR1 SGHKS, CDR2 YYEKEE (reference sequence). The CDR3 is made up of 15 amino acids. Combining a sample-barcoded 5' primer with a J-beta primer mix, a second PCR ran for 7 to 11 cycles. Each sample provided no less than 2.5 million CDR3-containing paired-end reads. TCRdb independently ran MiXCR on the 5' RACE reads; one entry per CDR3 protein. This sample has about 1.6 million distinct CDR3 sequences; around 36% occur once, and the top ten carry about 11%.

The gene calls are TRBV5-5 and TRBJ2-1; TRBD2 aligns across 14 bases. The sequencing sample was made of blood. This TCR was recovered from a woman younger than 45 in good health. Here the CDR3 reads CASSHGLAGGQGQFF. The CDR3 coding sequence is TGTGCCAGCAGCCACGGACTAGCGGGGGGACAGGGGCAGTTCTTC.